This T cell receptor beta chain was identified during a study of Ad26.COV2.S vaccination and SARS-CoV-2 variants. About the research overall: The donor belonged to the COV1001 Ad26.COV2.S trial arm.

Germline CDR1 reads MNHEY; CDR2 reads SMNVEV (reference sequence). V lost 4 bases and J 3 bases, leaving 15 bases between the germline ends. The CDR3 is made up of 16 amino acids. Treatment reported: around 19 received Ad26.COV2.S at low or high dose, single or two shots; several received placebo; per-sample allocation not given. After the first vaccine or placebo injection, samples were drawn on day 63. Sequencing used immunoSEQ multiplex PCR; TCRdb keeps in-frame clones, though not all of them. The sample holds hundreds of thousands of clones, around 92% seen once. The source is a person aged 18-65 years who received the Ad26.COV2.S COVID-19 vaccine or a placebo. The chain uses TRBV27 and TRBJ2-2; D possibly matches TRBD1 or TRBD2 (5 bases each). Material: peripheral blood, obtained in a trial of Ad26.COV2.S vaccine versus placebo. The CDR3 sequence is CASSSAPGRDTGELFF. The CDR3 DNA sequence: TGTGCCAGCAGTTCCGCGCCGGGACGGGACACCGGGGAGCTGTTTTTT.